There are many counts of the clone carrying this T cell receptor beta chain. Its antigen remains unidentified. 5'RACE, which relied on constant-segment primers, yielded TCR alpha and TCR beta cDNA libraries carrying sample barcodes and UMIs. TCRdb redid the calling of the 5' RACE reads with MiXCR, one entry per CDR3 protein. This sample has about 340,000 distinct CDR3 sequences, with around 20% found just once. This CDR3 is built from 12 residues. CDR1 is SEHNR and CDR2 is FQNEAQ in the germline V gene (reference sequence). With 5 bases clipped from V and 8 bases from J, the junction kept 4 bases outside the gene matches. This entry belongs to a study of T-cell memory formation after mild COVID-19. Study details: Largely, TCR clusters stayed within a single donor.

Notes on the study in general: The study detected some responding clones in pre-infection memory, suggesting cross-reactive memory joined. Later expanders leaned CD4+, whereas day 15 to 85 contracting clones were balanced CD4/CD8.

V and J are TRBV7-9 and TRBJ1-1; 8 positions agree with TRBD1. The sample consisted of PBMCs or a T cell subset sorted from them (not recorded which). The source is a man aged 18 to 30 who had mild COVID-19 (a few samples of this study predate the infection). Cell type and time point are not known. The CDR3 is CASSRQGAEAFF. The CDR3, as DNA: TGTGCCAGCAGCCGGCAGGGGGCCGAAGCTTTCTTT.